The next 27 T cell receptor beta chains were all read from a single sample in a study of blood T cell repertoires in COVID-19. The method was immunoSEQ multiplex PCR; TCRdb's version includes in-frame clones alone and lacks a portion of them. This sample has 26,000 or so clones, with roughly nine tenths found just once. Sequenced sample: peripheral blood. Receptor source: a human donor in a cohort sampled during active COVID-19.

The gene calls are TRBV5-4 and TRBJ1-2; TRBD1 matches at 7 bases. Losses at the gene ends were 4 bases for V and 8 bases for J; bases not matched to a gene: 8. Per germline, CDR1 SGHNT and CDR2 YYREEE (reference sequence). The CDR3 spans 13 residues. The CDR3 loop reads CASSRERGHGYTF. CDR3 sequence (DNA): TGTGCCAGCAGCCGGGAGAGGGGGCACGGCTACACCTTC.

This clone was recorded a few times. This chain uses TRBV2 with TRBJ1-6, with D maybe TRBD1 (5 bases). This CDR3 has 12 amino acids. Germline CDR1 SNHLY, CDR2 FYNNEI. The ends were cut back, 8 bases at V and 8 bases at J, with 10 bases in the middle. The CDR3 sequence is CASDRVDSPLHF. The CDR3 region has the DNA TGTGCCAGCGACAGAGTAGATTCACCCCTCCACTTT.

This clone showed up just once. As DNA, the CDR3 is TGTGCCAGCTCCGTCGGTATGTCCGGGGAGCTGTTTTTT. It yields the protein CASSVGMSGELFF. This sequence joins TRBV7-9 and TRBJ2-2; D not certain. CDR1 and CDR2 from the germline V gene are SEHNR and FQNEAQ (reference sequence). The CDR3 extends over 13 amino acids. The ends were cut back, 8 bases at V and 6 bases at J, with 13 bases in the middle.

CDR3 protein: CASRGTDRGNNQPQHF. The CDR3 DNA sequence: TGTGCCAGCAGGGGAACGGACAGGGGTAACAATCAGCCCCAGCATTTT. This chain uses TRBV2 with TRBJ1-5, with 9 nucleotides matching TRBD1. Germline loops: CDR1 SNHLY, CDR2 FYNNEI. The V segment lost 6 bases and the J segment 3 bases; nucleotides outside the gene matches: 9. This CDR3 spans 16 amino acids.

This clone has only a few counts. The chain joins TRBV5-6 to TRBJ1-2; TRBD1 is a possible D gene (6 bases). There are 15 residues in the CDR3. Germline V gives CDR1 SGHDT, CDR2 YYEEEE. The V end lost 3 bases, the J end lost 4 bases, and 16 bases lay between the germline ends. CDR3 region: CASSYSLGTIYGYTF. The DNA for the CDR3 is TGTGCCAGCAGCTATAGCCTCGGGACAATCTATGGCTACACCTTC.

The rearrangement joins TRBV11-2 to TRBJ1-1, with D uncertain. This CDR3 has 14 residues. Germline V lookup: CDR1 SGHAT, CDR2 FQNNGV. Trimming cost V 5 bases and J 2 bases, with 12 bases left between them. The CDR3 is CASSLQLINTEAFF. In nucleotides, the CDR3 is TGTGCCAGCAGCCTCCAGTTAATTAACACTGAAGCTTTCTTT.

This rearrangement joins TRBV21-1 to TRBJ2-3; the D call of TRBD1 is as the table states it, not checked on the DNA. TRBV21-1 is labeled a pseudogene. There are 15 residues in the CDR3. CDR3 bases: TGTGCCAGCAGCAAAGGGACAGCAACCCCAGATACGCAGTATTTT. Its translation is CASSKGTATPDTQYF.

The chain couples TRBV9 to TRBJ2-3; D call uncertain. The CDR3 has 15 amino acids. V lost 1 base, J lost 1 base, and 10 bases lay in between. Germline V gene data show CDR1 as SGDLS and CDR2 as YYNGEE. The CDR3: CASSVQSAGTDTQYF. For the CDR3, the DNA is TGTGCCAGCAGCGTACAGTCCGCCGGCACAGATACGCAGTATTTT.

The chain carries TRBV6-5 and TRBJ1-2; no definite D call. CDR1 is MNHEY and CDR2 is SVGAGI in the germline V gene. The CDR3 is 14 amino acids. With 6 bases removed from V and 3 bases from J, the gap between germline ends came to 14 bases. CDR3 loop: CASSRRRLDYGYTF. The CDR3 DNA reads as TGTGCCAGCAGCCGACGACGGCTAGACTATGGCTACACCTTC.

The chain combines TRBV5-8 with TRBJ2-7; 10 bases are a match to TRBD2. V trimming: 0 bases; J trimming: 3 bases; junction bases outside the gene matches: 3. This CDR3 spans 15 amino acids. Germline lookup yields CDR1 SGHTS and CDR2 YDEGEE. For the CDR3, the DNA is TGTGCCAGCAGCTTGGCGCCTAGCGGGAGCTACGAGCAGTACTTC. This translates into CASSLAPSGSYEQYF.

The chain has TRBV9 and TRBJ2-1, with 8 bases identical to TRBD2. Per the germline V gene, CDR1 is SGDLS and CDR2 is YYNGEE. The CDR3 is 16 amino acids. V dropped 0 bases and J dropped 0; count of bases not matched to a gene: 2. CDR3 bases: TGTGCCAGCAGCGTAGCTAGCGGGCACTCCTACAATGAGCAGTTCTTC. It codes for CASSVASGHSYNEQFF.

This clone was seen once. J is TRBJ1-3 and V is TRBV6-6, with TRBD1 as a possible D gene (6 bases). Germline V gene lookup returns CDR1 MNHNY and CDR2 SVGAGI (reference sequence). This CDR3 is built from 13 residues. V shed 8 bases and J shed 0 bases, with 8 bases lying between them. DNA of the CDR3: TGTGCCAGCCTGGACAGCTCTGGAAACACCATATATTTT. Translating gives CASLDSSGNTIYF.

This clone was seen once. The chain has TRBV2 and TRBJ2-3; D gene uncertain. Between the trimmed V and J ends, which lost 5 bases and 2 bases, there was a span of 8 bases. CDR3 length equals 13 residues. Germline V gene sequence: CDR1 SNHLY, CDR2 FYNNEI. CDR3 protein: CASSYGTTDTQYF. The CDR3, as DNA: TGTGCCAGCAGTTATGGCACCACAGATACGCAGTATTTT.

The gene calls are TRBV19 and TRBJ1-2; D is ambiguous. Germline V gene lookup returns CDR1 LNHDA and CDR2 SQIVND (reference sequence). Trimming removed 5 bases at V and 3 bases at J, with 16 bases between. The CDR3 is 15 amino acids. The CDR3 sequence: CASSDGGGIDYGYTF. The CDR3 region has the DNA TGTGCCAGTAGTGATGGAGGAGGGATCGACTATGGCTACACCTTC.

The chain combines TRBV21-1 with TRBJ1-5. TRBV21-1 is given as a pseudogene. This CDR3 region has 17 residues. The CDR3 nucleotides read TGTGCCAGCAGCGCCGGTTTAGCTACATGGCACCATCAGCCCCAGCATTTT. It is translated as CASSAGLATWHHQPQHF.

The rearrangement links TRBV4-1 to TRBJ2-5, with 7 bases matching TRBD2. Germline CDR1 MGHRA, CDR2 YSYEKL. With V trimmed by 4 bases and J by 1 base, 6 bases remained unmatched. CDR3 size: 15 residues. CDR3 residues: CASSRYGLVQETQYF. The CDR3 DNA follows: TGCGCCAGCAGCCGGTACGGACTAGTCCAAGAGACCCAGTACTTC.

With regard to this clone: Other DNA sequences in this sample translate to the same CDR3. DNA of the CDR3: TGTGCCAGCTCACCGGGACAGAACACTGAAGCTTTCTTT. As protein: CASSPGQNTEAFF. The rearrangement uses TRBV18 and TRBJ1-1; TRBD1 is a possible D gene (6 bases). V lost 3 bases and J 1 base, leaving 6 bases between the germline ends. Germline V gene data show CDR1 as KGHSH and CDR2 as LQKENI. CDR3 length: 13 residues. The whole variable domain, remainder taken from reference TRBV18 and TRBJ1-1, is NAGVMQNPRHLVRRRGQEARLRCSPMKGHSHVYWYRQLPEEGLKFMVYLQKENIIDESGMPKERFSAEFPKEGPSILRIQQVVRGDSAAYFCASSPGQNTEAFFGQGTRLTVV.

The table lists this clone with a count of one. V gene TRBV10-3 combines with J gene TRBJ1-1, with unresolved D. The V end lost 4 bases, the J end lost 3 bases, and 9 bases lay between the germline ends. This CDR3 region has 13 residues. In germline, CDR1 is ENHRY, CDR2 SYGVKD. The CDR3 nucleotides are TGTGCCATCAGTGGCCGACACGACACTGAAGCTTTCTTT. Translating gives CAISGRHDTEAFF.

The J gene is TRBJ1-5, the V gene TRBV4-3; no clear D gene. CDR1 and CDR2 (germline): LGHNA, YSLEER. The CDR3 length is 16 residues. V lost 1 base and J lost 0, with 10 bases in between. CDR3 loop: CASSQASGFSNQPQHF. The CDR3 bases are TGCGCCAGCAGCCAAGCCTCAGGTTTTAGCAATCAGCCCCAGCATTTT.

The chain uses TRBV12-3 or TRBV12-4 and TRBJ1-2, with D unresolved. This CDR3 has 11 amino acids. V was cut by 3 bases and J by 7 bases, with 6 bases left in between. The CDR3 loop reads CASSLRVGYTF. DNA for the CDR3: TGTGCCAGCAGTTTGAGGGTTGGCTACACCTTC.

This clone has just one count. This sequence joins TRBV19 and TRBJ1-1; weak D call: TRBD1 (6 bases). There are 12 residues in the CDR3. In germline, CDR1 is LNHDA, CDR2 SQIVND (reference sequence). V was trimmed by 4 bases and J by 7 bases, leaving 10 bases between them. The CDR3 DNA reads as TGTGCCAGTAGTAAGGGACACCTTGAAGCTTTCTTT. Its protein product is CASSKGHLEAFF.

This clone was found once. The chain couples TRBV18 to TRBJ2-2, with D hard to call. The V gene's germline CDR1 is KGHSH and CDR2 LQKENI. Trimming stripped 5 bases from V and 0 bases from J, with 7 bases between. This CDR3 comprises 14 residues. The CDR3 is CASSNIANTGELFF. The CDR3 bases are TGTGCCAGCTCAAACATTGCGAACACCGGGGAGCTGTTTTTT.

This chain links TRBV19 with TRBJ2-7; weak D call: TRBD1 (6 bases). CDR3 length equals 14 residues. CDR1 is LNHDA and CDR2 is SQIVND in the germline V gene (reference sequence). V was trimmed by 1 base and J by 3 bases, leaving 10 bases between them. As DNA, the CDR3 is TGTGCCAGTAGTATAGGGACGACAGGCTACGAGCAGTACTTC. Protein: CASSIGTTGYEQYF.

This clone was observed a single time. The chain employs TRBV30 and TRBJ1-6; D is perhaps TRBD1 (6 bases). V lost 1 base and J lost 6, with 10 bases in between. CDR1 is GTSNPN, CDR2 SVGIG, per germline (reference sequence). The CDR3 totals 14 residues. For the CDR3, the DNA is TGTGCCTGGAGTGGGGGACAAGCTAATTCACCCCTCCACTTT. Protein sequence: CAWSGGQANSPLHF.

CDR3 sequence: CASRGEGEQYF. The CDR3 DNA reads TGTGCCAGCAGGGGGGAGGGCGAGCAGTACTTC. The chain uses TRBV2 and TRBJ2-7; 7 positions agree with TRBD2. CDR1 is SNHLY, CDR2 FYNNEI, per germline. This CDR3 region has 11 residues. J gave up 6 bases and V 6 bases, and 2 bases lay outside the gene matches.

The CDR3, as DNA: TGTGCCAGCACCGCTAGCGGGGAGCTGTTTTTT. It translates to CASTASGELFF. The chain recombines TRBV2 with TRBJ2-2, with D uncertain. V lost 7 bases to trimming and J lost 7 bases, with 7 bases between them. This CDR3 is built from 11 residues. CDR1 is SNHLY, CDR2 FYNNEI, per germline.

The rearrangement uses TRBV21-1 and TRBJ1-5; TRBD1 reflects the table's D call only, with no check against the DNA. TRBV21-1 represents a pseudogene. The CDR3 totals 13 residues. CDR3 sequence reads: CASSGTENQPQHF. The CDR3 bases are TGTGCCAGCTCCGGGACAGAGAATCAGCCCCAGCATTTT.